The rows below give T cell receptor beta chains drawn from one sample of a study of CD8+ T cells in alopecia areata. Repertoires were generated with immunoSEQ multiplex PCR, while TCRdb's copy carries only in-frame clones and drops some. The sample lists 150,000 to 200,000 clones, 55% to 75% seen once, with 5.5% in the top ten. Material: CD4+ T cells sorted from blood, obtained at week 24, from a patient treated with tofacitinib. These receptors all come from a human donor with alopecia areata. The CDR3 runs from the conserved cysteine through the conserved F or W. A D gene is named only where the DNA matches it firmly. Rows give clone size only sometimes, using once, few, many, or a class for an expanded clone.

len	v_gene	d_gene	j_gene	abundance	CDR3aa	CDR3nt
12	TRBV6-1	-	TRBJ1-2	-	CASRGWDYGYTF	TGTGCCAGCAGGGGATGGGACTATGGCTACACCTTC
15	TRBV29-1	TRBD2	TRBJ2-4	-	CSVVLAGGHRDIQYF	TGCAGCGTTGTCCTAGCGGGAGGGCATCGAGACATTCAGTACTTC
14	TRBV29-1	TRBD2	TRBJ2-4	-	CSVSGGLAKNIQYF	TGCAGCGTTAGCGGGGGTTTAGCCAAAAACATTCAGTACTTC
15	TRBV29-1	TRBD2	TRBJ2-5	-	CSESPSASGEETQYF	TGCAGCGAATCACCTTCGGCTAGCGGGGAAGAGACCCAGTACTTC
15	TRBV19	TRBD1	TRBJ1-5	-	CASSIEKTGASPQHF	TGTGCCAGTAGTATAGAGAAGACAGGGGCGTCGCCCCAGCATTTT
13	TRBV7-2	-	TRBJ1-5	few	CASSTAFNQPQHF	TGTGCCAGCAGCACGGCCTTCAATCAGCCCCAGCATTTT
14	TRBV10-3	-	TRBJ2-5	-	CAISGQGTRETQYF	TGTGCCATCAGTGGTCAGGGGACACGAGAGACCCAGTACTTC
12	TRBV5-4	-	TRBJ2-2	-	CASSRQDGELFF	TGTGCCAGCAGCCGACAGGACGGGGAGCTGTTTTTT
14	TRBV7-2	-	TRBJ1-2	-	CASSLANQGYGYTF	TGTGCCAGCAGCTTAGCCAACCAGGGATATGGCTACACCTTC
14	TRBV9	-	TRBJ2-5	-	CASSVVDSQETQYF	TGTGCCAGCAGCGTAGTCGACAGCCAAGAGACCCAGTACTTC
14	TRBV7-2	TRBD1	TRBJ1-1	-	CASSLMDRRGEAFF	TGTGCCAGCAGCTTAATGGACAGGAGGGGTGAAGCTTTCTTT
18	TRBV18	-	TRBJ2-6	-	CASSPFGRTSSGANVLTF	TGTGCCAGCTCGCCCTTTGGACGGACGAGCTCTGGGGCCAACGTCCTGACTTTC
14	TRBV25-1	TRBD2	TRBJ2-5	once	CASLAPTSGGAQYF	TGTGCCAGCCTAGCCCCGACTAGCGGGGGGGCCCAGTACTTC
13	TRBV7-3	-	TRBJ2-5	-	CASSPRLGETQYF	TGTGCCAGCAGCCCCAGACTAGGAGAGACCCAGTACTTC
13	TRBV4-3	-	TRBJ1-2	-	CASSQEQHYGYTF	TGCGCCAGCAGCCAAGAGCAGCACTATGGCTACACCTTC
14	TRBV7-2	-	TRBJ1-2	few	CASSLDRGNYGYTF	TGTGCCAGCAGCTTAGATCGGGGGAACTATGGCTACACCTTC
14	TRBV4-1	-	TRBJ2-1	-	CASSHDPTGNEQFF	TGCGCCAGCAGCCACGACCCTACCGGTAATGAGCAGTTCTTC
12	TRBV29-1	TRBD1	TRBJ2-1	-	CSVSDRVDEQFF	TGCAGCGTTTCCGACAGGGTTGATGAGCAGTTCTTC
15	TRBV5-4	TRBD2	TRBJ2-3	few	CASSLGLAEEDTQYF	TGTGCCAGCAGCTTAGGACTAGCGGAGGAGGATACGCAGTATTTT
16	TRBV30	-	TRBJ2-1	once	CAWRVPRDPPYNEQFF	TGTGCCTGGAGAGTACCACGGGATCCCCCCTACAATGAGCAGTTCTTC
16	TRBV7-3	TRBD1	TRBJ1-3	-	CASSSDRVGSGNTIYF	TGTGCCAGCAGCTCCGACAGGGTCGGCTCTGGAAACACCATATATTTT
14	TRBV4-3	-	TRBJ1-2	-	CASSQDYGAGGYTF	TGCGCCAGCAGCCAAGATTACGGGGCGGGAGGCTACACCTTC
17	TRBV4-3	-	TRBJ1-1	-	CASSPHPKGKMNTEAFF	TGCGCCAGCAGCCCTCACCCCAAAGGGAAGATGAACACTGAAGCTTTCTTT
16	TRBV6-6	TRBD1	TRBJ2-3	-	CASSSPGQGIVLTQYF	TGTGCCAGCAGTTCCCCGGGACAGGGGATCGTGTTGACGCAGTATTTT
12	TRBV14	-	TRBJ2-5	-	CASSSSMWTQYF	TGTGCCAGCAGCTCATCAATGTGGACCCAGTACTTC
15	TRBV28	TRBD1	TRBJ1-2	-	CASSSPTGEGYGYTF	TGTGCCAGCAGTTCACCGACAGGGGAGGGCTATGGCTACACCTTC
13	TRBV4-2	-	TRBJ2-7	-	CASSQGGRYEQYF	TGTGCCAGCAGCCAAGGGGGGAGATACGAGCAGTACTTC
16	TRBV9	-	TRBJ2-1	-	CASSVQHAALYNEQFF	TGTGCCAGCAGCGTCCAACACGCGGCCCTCTACAATGAGCAGTTCTTC
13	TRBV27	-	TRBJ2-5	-	CASSELYQETQYF	TGTGCCAGCAGTGAACTCTACCAAGAGACCCAGTACTTC
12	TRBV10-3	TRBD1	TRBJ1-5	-	CAIGQADQPQHF	TGTGCCATAGGACAGGCCGATCAGCCCCAGCATTTT
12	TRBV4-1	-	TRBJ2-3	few	CASSHDGRTQYF	TGCGCCAGCAGCCATGACGGGCGTACGCAGTATTTT
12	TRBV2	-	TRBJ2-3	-	CASNTRADTQYF	TGTGCCAGCAATACTAGAGCAGATACGCAGTATTTT